This passage covers 7 T cell receptor beta chains from one sample sequenced in a study of response to subunit inactivated influenza vaccine. Via MiXCR, TCRdb re-called the RT-PCR reads, giving one row per CDR3 protein. This sample has 400,000 to 650,000 distinct CDR3 sequences, with around 7.9% found just once. The sample was PBMCs from blood, taken around 2 years after vaccination. These TCRs come from a man aged 50 to 75 who received an inactivated influenza vaccine.

This clonotype appeared a few times. V and J are TRBV11-2 and TRBJ2-1, with TRBD2 matching over 14 bases. Germline CDR1 is SGHAT and CDR2 is FQNNGV. The V and J ends lost 4 bases and 9 bases, in that order; junction bases with no gene match: 20. This CDR3 has 20 amino acids. The CDR3 sequence is CASSSPDTTLTSGRVGEQFF. CDR3 in DNA: TGTGCCAGCAGCTCACCGGATACCACTCTGACTAGCGGGAGGGTAGGTGAGCAGTTCTTC.

V and J are TRBV7-8 and TRBJ2-1, with D unclear. Germline loops: CDR1 SGHVS, CDR2 FQNEAQ. Between the trimmed V and J ends, which lost 0 bases and 7 bases, there was a span of 13 bases. CDR3 length equals 15 residues. CDR3 bases: TGTGCCAGCAGCTTAGCGTCAGAGAAAGGTAATGAGCAGTTCTTC. Amino acid sequence: CASSLASEKGNEQFF.

This clonotype has only a few counts. This chain connects TRBV28 to TRBJ1-5, with 8 bases fitting TRBD1. J gave up 8 bases and V 11 bases, and 8 bases lay outside the gene matches. Germline CDR1 MDHEN, CDR2 SYDVKM. This CDR3 comprises 12 residues. This CDR3 reads CAVTRGPEPQHF. The CDR3 DNA reads TGTGCCGTAACCAGGGGGCCCGAGCCCCAGCATTTT.

This clonotype was seen ten or more times. The chain is built from TRBV5-1 and TRBJ2-5; a weak D match, TRBD2 (6 bases). Trimming left V 4 bases short and J 5 bases short, with 18 bases between. This CDR3 has 15 amino acids. Germline V gives CDR1 SGHRS, CDR2 YFSETQ. CDR3 residues: CASSTVVRGGETQYF. Written as DNA, the CDR3 is TGCGCCAGCAGCACTGTGGTGCGGGGCGGGGAGACCCAGTACTTC.

This chain links TRBV7-8 with TRBJ2-7; TRBD1 matches at 7 bases. V dropped 6 bases and J dropped 0; count of bases not matched to a gene: 5. The length of the CDR3 is 14 residues. Germline-derived CDR1 and CDR2 are SGHVS and FQNEAQ. CDR3 bases: TGTGCCAGCAGTGCGGACAGGCACTCCTACGAGCAGTACTTC. Amino acids: CASSADRHSYEQYF.

This clonotype has just a few counts. The V call is TRBV12-3 or TRBV12-4, the J call TRBJ1-2; no firm D call. The CDR3 covers 13 residues. V shed 5 bases and J shed 0 bases, with 7 bases lying between them. In DNA, the CDR3 is TGTGCCAGCAGTACGACACCTAACTATGGCTACACCTTC. It is translated as CASSTTPNYGYTF.

This chain links TRBV5-4 with TRBJ1-1, with 7 positions matching TRBD1. The CDR3 is 15 residues long. CDR1 is SGHNT, CDR2 YYREEE, per germline (reference sequence). V lost 4 bases and J lost 1; bases outside the gene matches: 7. CDR3 in amino acids: CASSPFGTANTEAFF. In nucleotides, the CDR3 is TGTGCCAGCAGCCCATTCGGGACAGCGAACACTGAAGCTTTCTTT. The variable domain in full, completed from reference TRBV5-4 and TRBJ1-1, reads ETGVTQSPTHLIKTRGQQVTLRCSSQSGHNTVSWYQQALGQGPQFIFQYYREEENGRGNFPPRFSGLQFPNYSSELNVNALELDDSALYLCASSPFGTANTEAFFGQGTRLTVV.